This T cell receptor beta chain was observed in a study of lymphopenia after photon versus proton radiotherapy. Only in-frame clones appear in the TCRdb table, and some are missing; sequencing was by immunoSEQ multiplex PCR. The sample consists of under 75,000 clones, about 90% of them appearing once. Looked up from germline, CDR1 is MRHNA and CDR2 is SNTAGT. The CDR3 loop spans 14 amino acids. Regarding this clone: One base away lies a much larger clone, so this may be a sequencing read error.

V usage is TRBV6-4 and J usage is TRBJ2-3; 9 positions match TRBD1. The sample here was peripheral blood, taken from a patient treated with photon-based radiotherapy. The clonotype comes from a middle-aged woman with cholangiocarcinoma. Here the CDR3 reads CVSSGGQGADTQYF. DNA for the CDR3: TGTGTCAGCAGTGGGGGACAGGGTGCAGATACGCAGTATTTT.